Following are 22 T cell receptor beta chains from one sample sequenced in a study of blood T cell repertoires in COVID-19. Data came from immunoSEQ multiplex PCR; TCRdb stores just in-frame clones and leaves some out. The data show around 260,000 clones, approximately 92% seen once. The sequenced sample was PBMCs or T cells enriched from blood (not recorded which). Receptors originate from a woman aged 30 to 39 who had recovered from COVID-19.

The V gene is TRBV7-8, the J gene TRBJ1-4; the D gene is possibly TRBD1 (5 bases). The V and J ends lost 1 base and 1 base respectively, with 10 bases between them. Germline V gene lookup returns CDR1 SGHVS and CDR2 FQNEAQ. The CDR3 runs 16 residues. This chain's CDR3 is CASSLESGGTNEKLFF. The CDR3 region has the DNA TGTGCCAGCAGCTTAGAGTCCGGGGGAACTAATGAAAAACTGTTTTTT.

CDR3 sequence: CASSLVAGGSYNEQFF. The CDR3 DNA sequence: TGTGCCAGCAGCTTAGTAGCGGGAGGTTCCTACAATGAGCAGTTCTTC. The chain is built from TRBV7-9 and TRBJ2-1, with 10 bases aligning to TRBD2. V trimming: 1 base; J trimming: 1 base; junction bases outside the gene matches: 1. The CDR3 totals 16 residues. Germline V gene sequence: CDR1 SEHNR, CDR2 FQNEAQ (reference sequence). The variable domain in full, completed from reference TRBV7-9 and TRBJ2-1, reads DTGVSQNPRHKITKRGQNVTFRCDPISEHNRLYWYRQTLGQGPEFLTYFQNEAQLEKSRLLSDRFSAERPKGSFSTLEIQRTEQGDSAMYLCASSLVAGGSYNEQFFGPGTRLTVL.

This clone was seen only once. This CDR3 is CASGRTGVYNEQFF. In DNA form, the CDR3 reads TGTGCCAGCGGGAGGACAGGGGTCTACAATGAGCAGTTCTTC. The rearrangement uses TRBV6-5 and TRBJ2-1; 9 bases fit TRBD1. The germline V gene has CDR1 MNHEY and CDR2 SVGAGI. CDR3 size: 14 residues. With 8 bases clipped from V and 3 bases from J, the junction kept 5 bases outside the gene matches.

This clone appeared once. The gene calls are TRBV11-3 and TRBJ2-4, with TRBD2 matching 8 bases. The junction had 14 bases not matched to a gene; V was cut back by 5 bases and J by 2 bases. Germline V gene sequence: CDR1 SGHNT, CDR2 YENEEA. The CDR3 covers 18 residues. The CDR3 loop reads CASSPPSAGARTKNIQYF. The CDR3 DNA follows: TGTGCCAGCAGCCCCCCCTCAGCGGGAGCGCGGACCAAAAACATTCAGTACTTC. Full variable domain (remainder filled in from reference TRBV11-3 and TRBJ2-4): EAGVVQSPRYKIIEKKQPVAFWCNPISGHNTLYWYLQNLGQGPELLIRYENEEAVDDSQLPKDRFSAERLKGVDSTLKIQPAELGDSAVYLCASSPPSAGARTKNIQYFGAGTRLSVL.

The rearrangement links TRBV3-1 (or the pseudogene TRBV3-2) to TRBJ1-2, with 7 bases matching TRBD1. J lost 8 bases, V lost 4 bases, and 13 bases had no gene match. CDR1 and CDR2 from the germline V gene are LGHDT and YNNKEL (reference sequence). The length of the CDR3 is 15 residues. This CDR3 reads CASSPPLTGVGGYTF. CDR3 DNA sequence: TGTGCCAGCAGCCCCCCACTTACAGGGGTTGGCGGCTACACCTTC.

In nucleotides, the CDR3 is TGTGCCTCTGGCGGGGTTTACGAGCAGTACTTC. It yields the protein CASGGVYEQYF. V gene TRBV30 combines with J gene TRBJ2-7, with D possibly matching TRBD2 (6 bases). Germline V gene sequence: CDR1 GTSNPN, CDR2 SVGIG (reference sequence). Deletions cut 7 bases from V and 4 bases from J, with 11 bases between. This CDR3 comprises 11 residues.

The chain combines TRBV19 with TRBJ2-7; D is undetermined. The CDR3 extends over 15 amino acids. Germline lookup yields CDR1 LNHDA and CDR2 SQIVND (reference sequence). Trimming cost V 1 base and J 4 bases, with 14 bases left between them. The CDR3 is CASSIAAGIPYEQYF. The CDR3 DNA reads as TGTGCCAGTAGTATAGCGGCAGGTATCCCGTACGAGCAGTACTTC.

The chain links TRBV7-9 to TRBJ1-1; perhaps TRBD1 as D (6 bases). This CDR3 is built from 17 residues. V was trimmed by 2 bases and J by 3 bases, leaving 19 bases between them. Germline CDR1 SEHNR, CDR2 FQNEAQ (reference sequence). CDR3 amino acids: CASSLSGGWGRDTEAFF. In DNA, the CDR3 is TGTGCCAGCAGCTTAAGTGGCGGATGGGGGCGGGACACTGAAGCTTTCTTT.

This rearrangement joins TRBV4-3 to TRBJ1-2; D gene uncertain. The CDR3 is made up of 16 amino acids. Germline CDR1 and CDR2: LGHNA and YSLEER. V shed 0 bases and J shed 4 bases, with 15 bases lying between them. Here the CDR3 DNA reads TGCGCCAGCAGCCAAGATCTTGCCCAAAGCCCCTATGGCTACACCTTC. Encoded protein: CASSQDLAQSPYGYTF.

This clone has a single count. V gene TRBV7-9 combines with J gene TRBJ2-5; 7 positions match TRBD2. This CDR3 comprises 17 residues. Germline CDR1 SEHNR, CDR2 FQNEAQ (reference sequence). V lost 1 base and J lost 4; bases outside the gene matches: 12. CDR3 in DNA: TGTGCCAGCAGCTTAGGTCTTAGCGGGCCCTCTAGAGAGACCCAGTACTTC. This encodes CASSLGLSGPSRETQYF.

The DNA for the CDR3 is TGTGCCAGCACCCAGGGACACTACGAGCAGTACTTC. This codes for CASTQGHYEQYF. The J gene is TRBJ2-7, the V gene TRBV6-5; possibly TRBD1 for D (6 bases). With 7 bases removed from V and 3 bases from J, the gap between germline ends came to 10 bases. There are 12 residues in the CDR3. In germline, CDR1 is MNHEY, CDR2 SVGAGI.

The rearrangement links TRBV30 to TRBJ2-2; 9 positions agree with TRBD1. CDR3 size: 14 residues. In germline, CDR1 is GTSNPN, CDR2 SVGIG (reference sequence). Trimming at V came to 6 bases and at J to 3 bases, leaving 5 bases not matched to a gene. CDR3 DNA sequence: TGTGCCTGTAGGGGACAGGGTTACACCGGGGAGCTGTTTTTT. Its protein product is CACRGQGYTGELFF.

This clone was observed a handful of times. The chain uses TRBV7-9 and TRBJ2-3; 7 bases map to TRBD1. In germline, CDR1 is SEHNR, CDR2 FQNEAQ (reference sequence). The V gene end was trimmed by 6 bases and the J gene end by 0 bases; junction bases not matched to a gene: 6. The CDR3 consists of 15 residues. The CDR3 spells CASRPKGQSTDTQYF. The DNA for the CDR3 is TGTGCCAGCAGGCCTAAGGGACAGAGCACAGATACGCAGTATTTT.

The J gene is TRBJ1-3, the V gene TRBV7-2; no firm D call. Trimming took off 0 bases at V and 2 bases at J, with 8 bases between the two ends. The CDR3 loop spans 15 amino acids. Germline V gives CDR1 SGHTA, CDR2 FQGNSA. The CDR3 nucleotides are TGTGCCAGCAGCTTAGCGGGAGGAGCTGGAAACACCATATATTTT. Its translation: CASSLAGGAGNTIYF.

The rearrangement joins TRBV3-1 (or the pseudogene TRBV3-2) to TRBJ2-3; tentatively, D is TRBD2 (6 bases). Trimming stripped 3 bases from V and 6 bases from J, with 10 bases between. The CDR3 is made up of 13 amino acids. Germline V gives CDR1 LGHDT, CDR2 YNNKEL (reference sequence). CDR3 sequence (DNA): TGTGCCAGCAGCCACGGAGGGAGCGATACGCAGTATTTT. This translates into CASSHGGSDTQYF.

The chain carries TRBV3-1 (or the pseudogene TRBV3-2) and TRBJ2-7, with 11 positions matching TRBD1. Germline V CDR1 and CDR2: LGHDT, YNNKEL (reference sequence). The CDR3 extends over 16 amino acids. V gave up 3 bases and J gave up 2 bases; unmatched junction bases: 6. The CDR3 nucleotides are TGTGCCAGCAGCCAGTCGGACAGGGGGCGAGCCTACGAGCAGTACTTC. It yields the protein CASSQSDRGRAYEQYF.

The chain recombines TRBV19 with TRBJ1-5; 8 nucleotides match TRBD1. V was clipped by 4 bases and J by 2 bases; unmatched bases: 1. The germline CDR1 and CDR2 sequences are LNHDA and SQIVND (reference sequence). The CDR3 is 14 residues long. CDR3 protein: CASSTGQGNQPQHF. CDR3 nucleotides: TGTGCCAGTAGTACGGGACAGGGCAATCAGCCCCAGCATTTT.

The chain combines TRBV9 with TRBJ2-2; 9 bases are shared with TRBD2. With V trimmed by 3 bases and J by 4 bases, 7 bases remained unmatched. Germline V CDR1 and CDR2: SGDLS, YYNGEE. This CDR3 is built from 16 residues. The DNA for the CDR3 is TGTGCCAGCAGCGCGAAGGGACTAGCCGGCACCGGGGAGCTGTTTTTT. Protein product: CASSAKGLAGTGELFF.

A single count supports this clone. The rearrangement joins TRBV7-3 to TRBJ2-1, with TRBD1 matching 9 bases. The J segment lost 11 bases and the V segment lost 1 base, leaving 6 bases of the junction unmatched. Germline V CDR1 and CDR2: SGHTA, FQGTGA. The CDR3 runs to 14 residues. CDR3 region: CASSLKGDRAQQFF. In DNA, the CDR3 is TGTGCCAGCAGCTTAAAGGGGGACAGGGCCCAGCAGTTCTTC.

CDR3 residues: CASSPPGGSSYNEQFF. Written as DNA, the CDR3 is TGTGCCAGCAGTCCGCCCGGGGGAAGCTCCTACAATGAGCAGTTCTTC. The chain joins TRBV7-9 to TRBJ2-1, with D possibly matching TRBD2 (6 bases). Germline V gene lookup returns CDR1 SEHNR and CDR2 FQNEAQ (reference sequence). CDR3 length: 16 residues. The germline V and J ends were trimmed by 6 bases and 0 bases, with 15 bases remaining between them.

The CDR3, as DNA: TGTGCCAGCAGCGTAGCTGGTCTTAGCTCCTACGAGCAGTACTTC. Protein sequence: CASSVAGLSSYEQYF. The chain links TRBV9 to TRBJ2-7; D gene unclear. The V gene lost 0 bases and the J gene lost 0 bases, with 10 bases spanning the gap. Germline V gives CDR1 SGDLS, CDR2 YYNGEE. CDR3 length equals 15 residues.

This clone appeared a single time. The chain uses TRBV6-1 and TRBJ2-1; 12 bases fit TRBD2. Germline V gives CDR1 MNHNS, CDR2 SASEGT. The CDR3 extends over 17 amino acids. The junction had 8 bases not matched to a gene; V was cut back by 2 bases and J by 6 bases. The CDR3 DNA follows: TGTGCCAGCAGTGAATTTCTAGCGGGAGGGCCGAGCAATGAGCAGTTCTTC. It is translated as CASSEFLAGGPSNEQFF.